The entry below gives a single TCR beta chain sequence along with its context. The antigen is undetermined. The data are from a study of T cell responses to AZD1222 COVID-19 vaccine. Data came from immunoSEQ multiplex PCR; TCRdb stores just in-frame clones and leaves some out. The table lists about 170,000 clones, 90% of them singletons. V trimming: 3 bases; J trimming: 7 bases; junction bases outside the gene matches: 9. CDR3 length equals 15 residues. Germline CDR1 and CDR2: LGHNA and YSLEER. Whole-study results and caveats: Among those given AZD1222, only six were seropositive at baseline. The study found vaccine-associated CD4 TCRs spanning spike, dominant at 160-218 and 743-854. Donors were mostly white British, more females; clonal diversity possibly underestimated.

The sample was peripheral blood, taken on day 0 of AZD1222 vaccination. V usage is TRBV4-3 and J usage is TRBJ2-7; 10 nucleotides match TRBD1. This clonotype was sampled from an adult in good health. CDR3 sequence reads: CASSQGYGTGEEQYF. The CDR3 DNA reads TGCGCCAGCAGCCAGGGATACGGGACAGGGGAAGAGCAGTACTTC.